This entry describes one T cell receptor (beta chain). The sample belongs to a study of early T cells in non-severe SARS-CoV-2 infection. In the library, individual cDNA molecules carried attached unique molecular identifiers. TCRdb recomputed calls from the 5' RACE reads with MiXCR, one row per CDR3 protein. The sample has roughly 90,000 distinct CDR3 sequences, roughly 14% seen once. Germline lookup yields CDR1 KGHDR and CDR2 SFDVKD. The CDR3 loop spans 14 amino acids. V lost 9 bases, J lost 9 bases, and 20 bases lay in between. The sequencing sample was made of whole blood. This receptor was identified in an adult who was a healthcare worker with PCR-confirmed SARS-CoV-2 infection or an uninfected control (not recorded which). This rearrangement joins TRBV24-1 to TRBJ2-1, with a weak D call TRBD1 (6 bases). For the CDR3, the DNA is TGTGCCACCTCCAGGGGCCTCCATCCTGGTGAGCAGTTCTTC. It translates to CATSRGLHPGEQFF.